This TCR beta chain was obtained from a study of blood T cell repertoires in COVID-19. Study details: Both acute and convalescent COVID-19 samples were obtained from the United States, Italy and Spain. Sources were T cells, B-cell-depleted T cells, or PBMCs; the material itself was cDNA or gDNA.

J gave up 1 base and V 6 bases, and 9 bases lay outside the gene matches. Germline V gene lookup returns CDR1 SGHRS and CDR2 YFSETQ. The CDR3 is made up of 15 amino acids. In the original workflow: Researchers report that nucleated cell counts were estimated from reference gene primer amplification. Profiling relied on immunoSEQ multiplex PCR, and the TCRdb table lists in-frame clones only, not all of them. The V and J calls and clone size come from that table; D and trimming were worked out from the DNA. Of about 180,000 clones listed, around four fifths were seen once; the top ten hold under 10%. Seattle-derived patients entered the study during active infection and were followed longitudinally.

The sequenced sample was peripheral blood. The chain has TRBV5-1 and TRBJ2-5; TRBD2 aligns across 7 bases. This clonotype was obtained from an older woman with COVID-19, enrolled during active disease. The CDR3 sequence is CASTLGSSGQETQYF. DNA for the CDR3: TGCGCCAGCACACTTGGATCTAGCGGCCAAGAGACCCAGTACTTC.